This paragraph covers one T cell receptor beta chain sequence. This sample was included in a study of TIL therapy for anti-PD-1-resistant metastatic lung cancer. Study background: Several tumors were EGFR-mutant and two were ALK-rearranged.

From germline, CDR1 is SGHDT and CDR2 YYEEEE. The V segment lost 2 bases and the J segment 8 bases; nucleotides outside the gene matches: 6. The CDR3 is 15 residues long. The time point: pre-treatment sample, taken before nivolumab and TIL therapy. Tumor tissue came from excised metastases, mostly pleural nodules or supraclavicular lymph nodes. Sequencing used immunoSEQ v3. TCRdb keeps only in-frame clones here, not all; method: immunoSEQ multiplex PCR. This table holds 95,000 or so clones, around three fifths found once. This sequence originates from a person aged 30 to 80 with non-small cell lung cancer. This material consisted of tumor tissue, taken at baseline. The rearrangement links TRBV5-6 to TRBJ2-1; TRBD2 matches 11 bases. The CDR3 loop is CASSFILAGGYEQFF. The DNA for the CDR3 is TGTGCCAGCAGCTTCATCCTAGCGGGAGGATATGAGCAGTTCTTC.